This T cell receptor (beta chain) was recovered during a study of beta chain features in type 1 diabetes. Sequencing targeted expressed TCRB transcripts, as all isolated RNA had been reverse transcribed. Some clones are missing from TCRdb's copy, which holds only in-frame ones; the method was immunoSEQ multiplex PCR. Among 600,000 to 700,000 clones listed, roughly 12% were seen once. The study's findings and limits: There was a moderate but significant shortening of TCRB CDR3s in all four CD4+ subsets of Type 1 diabetes patients.

This clone was counted a few times. Its antigen is unidentified. Material: naive CD4+ T cells from blood. This TCR derives from a man younger than 40 with type 1 diabetes.

The CDR3 nucleotides are TGTGCCAGCAGCCAAGAAGGCCGAGGCTCTGGCTACACCTTC. Its protein product is CASSQEGRGSGYTF. The chain is built from TRBV4-2 and TRBJ1-2; no firm D call. Looked up from germline, CDR1 is LGHNA and CDR2 is YNFKEQ. Trimming took 0 bases from V and 7 from J, leaving 12 bases between them. The CDR3 loop spans 14 amino acids.